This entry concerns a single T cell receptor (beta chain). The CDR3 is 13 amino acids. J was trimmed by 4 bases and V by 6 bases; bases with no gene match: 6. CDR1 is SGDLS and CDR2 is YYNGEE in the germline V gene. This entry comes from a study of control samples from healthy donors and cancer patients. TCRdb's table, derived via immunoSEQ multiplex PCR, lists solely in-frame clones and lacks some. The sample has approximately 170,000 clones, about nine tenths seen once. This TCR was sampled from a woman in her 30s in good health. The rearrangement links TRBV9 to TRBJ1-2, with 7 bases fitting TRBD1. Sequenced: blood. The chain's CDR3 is CASTQGGGYGYTF. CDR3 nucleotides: TGTGCCAGCACCCAGGGGGGGGGCTATGGCTACACCTTC.